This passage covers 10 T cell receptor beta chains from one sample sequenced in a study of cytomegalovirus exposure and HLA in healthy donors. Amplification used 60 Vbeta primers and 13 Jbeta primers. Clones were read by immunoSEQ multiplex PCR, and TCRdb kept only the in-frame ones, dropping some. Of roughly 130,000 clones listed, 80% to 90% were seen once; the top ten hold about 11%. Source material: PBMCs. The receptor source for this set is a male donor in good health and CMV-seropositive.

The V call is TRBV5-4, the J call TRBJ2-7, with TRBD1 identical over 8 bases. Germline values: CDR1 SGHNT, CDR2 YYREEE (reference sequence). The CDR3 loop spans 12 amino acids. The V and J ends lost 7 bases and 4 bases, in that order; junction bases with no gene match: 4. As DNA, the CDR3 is TGTGCCAGCGGACAGGGTGGGTACGAGCAGTACTTC. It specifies CASGQGGYEQYF.

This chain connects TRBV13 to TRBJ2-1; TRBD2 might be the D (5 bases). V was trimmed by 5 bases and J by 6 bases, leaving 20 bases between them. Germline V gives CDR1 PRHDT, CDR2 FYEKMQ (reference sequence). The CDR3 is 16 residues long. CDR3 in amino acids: CASSPPGSGGINEQFF. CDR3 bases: TGTGCCAGCAGCCCGCCGGGAAGCGGCGGAATCAATGAGCAGTTCTTC.

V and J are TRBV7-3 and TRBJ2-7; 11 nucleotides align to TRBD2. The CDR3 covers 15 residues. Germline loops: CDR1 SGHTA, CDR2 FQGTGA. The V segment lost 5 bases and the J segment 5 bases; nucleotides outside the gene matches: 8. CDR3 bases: TGTGCCAGCAGCCCCTCGGGGACTAGCGGAAACGAGCAGTACTTC. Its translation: CASSPSGTSGNEQYF.

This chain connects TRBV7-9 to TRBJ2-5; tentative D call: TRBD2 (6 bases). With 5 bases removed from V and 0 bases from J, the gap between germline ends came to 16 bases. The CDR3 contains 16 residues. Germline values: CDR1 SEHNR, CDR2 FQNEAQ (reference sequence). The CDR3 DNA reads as TGTGCCAGCAGCCGCCCCCACAGCGGGTACCAAGAGACCCAGTACTTC. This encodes CASSRPHSGYQETQYF.

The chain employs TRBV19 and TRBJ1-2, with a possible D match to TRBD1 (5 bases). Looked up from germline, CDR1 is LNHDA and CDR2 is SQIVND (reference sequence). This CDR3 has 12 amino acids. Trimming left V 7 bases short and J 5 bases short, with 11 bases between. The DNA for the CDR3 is TGTGCCAGTACCCAAGGGGTTTATGGCTACACCTTC. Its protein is CASTQGVYGYTF.

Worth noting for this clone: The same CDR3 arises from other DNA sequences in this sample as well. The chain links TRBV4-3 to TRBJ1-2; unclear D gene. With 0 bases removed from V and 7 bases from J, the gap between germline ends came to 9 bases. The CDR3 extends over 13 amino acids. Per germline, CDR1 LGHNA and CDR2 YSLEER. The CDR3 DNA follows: TGCGCCAGCAGCCAAGACGGGGTGGGTGGCTACACCTTC. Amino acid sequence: CASSQDGVGGYTF.

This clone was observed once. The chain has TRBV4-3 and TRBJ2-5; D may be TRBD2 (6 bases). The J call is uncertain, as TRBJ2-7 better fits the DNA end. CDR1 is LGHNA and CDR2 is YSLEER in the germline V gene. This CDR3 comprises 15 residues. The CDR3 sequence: CASSQDKVADYEQYF. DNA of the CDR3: TGCGCCAGCAGCCAAGATAAGGTAGCGGACTACGAGCAGTACTTC.

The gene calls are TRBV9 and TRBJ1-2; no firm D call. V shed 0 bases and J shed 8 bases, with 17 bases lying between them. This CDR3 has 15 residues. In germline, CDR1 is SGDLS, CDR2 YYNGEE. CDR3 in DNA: TGTGCCAGCAGCGTAGATGGAGGGCCGTGGGGAGGCTACACCTTC. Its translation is CASSVDGGPWGGYTF.

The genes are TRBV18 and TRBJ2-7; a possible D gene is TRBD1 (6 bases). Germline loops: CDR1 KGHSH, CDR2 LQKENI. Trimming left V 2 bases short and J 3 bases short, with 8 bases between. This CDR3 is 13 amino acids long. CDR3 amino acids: CASSPGGGYEQYF. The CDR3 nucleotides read TGTGCCAGCTCACCAGGGGGCGGCTACGAGCAGTACTTC. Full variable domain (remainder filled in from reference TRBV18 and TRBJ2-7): NAGVMQNPRHLVRRRGQEARLRCSPMKGHSHVYWYRQLPEEGLKFMVYLQKENIIDESGMPKERFSAEFPKEGPSILRIQQVVRGDSAAYFCASSPGGGYEQYFGPGTRLTVT.

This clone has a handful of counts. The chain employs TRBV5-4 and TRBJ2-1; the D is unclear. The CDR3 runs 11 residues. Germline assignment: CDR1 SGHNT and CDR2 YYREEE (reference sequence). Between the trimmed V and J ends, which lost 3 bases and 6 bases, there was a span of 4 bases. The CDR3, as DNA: TGTGCCAGCAGCTCCCTCAATGAGCAGTTCTTC. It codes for CASSSLNEQFF.